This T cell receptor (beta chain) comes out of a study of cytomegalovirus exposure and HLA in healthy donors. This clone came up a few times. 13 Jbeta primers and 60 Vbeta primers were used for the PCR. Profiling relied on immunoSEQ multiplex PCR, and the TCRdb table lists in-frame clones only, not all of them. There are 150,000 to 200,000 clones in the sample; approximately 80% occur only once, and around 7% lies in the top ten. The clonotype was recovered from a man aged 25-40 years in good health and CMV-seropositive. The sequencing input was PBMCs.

The CDR3 loop reads CASSEAPSGFYEQYF. The CDR3 region has the DNA TGTGCCAGCAGTGAAGCACCTAGCGGCTTCTACGAGCAGTACTTC. The chain couples TRBV6-1 to TRBJ2-5; 7 bases are shared with TRBD2. Gene TRBJ2-7 matches the end of the DNA better, so the J call may be wrong. CDR1 MNHNS and CDR2 SASEGT come from the germline V gene. CDR3 size: 15 residues.